The 6 T cell receptor beta chains given below trace back to one sample, sequenced in a study of cytomegalovirus exposure and HLA in healthy donors. The PCR used 60 Vbeta and 13 Jbeta primers. This table comes from immunoSEQ multiplex PCR, and its TCRdb copy is limited to in-frame clones, with some not included. Of around 130,000 clones listed, around 79% were seen once; the top ten hold around 2.1%. Sequencing input: PBMCs. These receptors were taken from a woman aged 40 to 50 in good health and CMV-seropositive.

This chain connects TRBV7-8 to TRBJ2-3, with 7 bases that match TRBD1. This CDR3 has 14 residues. Per the germline V gene, CDR1 is SGHVS and CDR2 is FQNEAQ. V lost 4 bases to trimming and J lost 1 base; unmatched junction nucleotides: 2. CDR3 in amino acids: CASSYDRGTDTQYF. The CDR3 DNA reads as TGTGCCAGCAGCTATGACAGGGGCACAGATACGCAGTATTTT.

This chain joins TRBV5-1 and TRBJ2-7; TRBD1 matches 11 bases. The germline V gene has CDR1 SGHRS and CDR2 YFSETQ. V lost 4 bases, J lost 6 bases, and 6 bases stayed unmatched. The CDR3 is 14 residues long. In nucleotides, the CDR3 is TGCGCCAGCAGCACCTGGACAGGGGGCGGCGAGCAGTACTTC. Protein product: CASSTWTGGGEQYF.

The chain joins TRBV9 to TRBJ2-5; tentatively, D is TRBD1 (6 bases). Germline V lookup: CDR1 SGDLS, CDR2 YYNGEE. The V and J ends lost 4 bases and 0 bases respectively, with 16 bases between them. The length of the CDR3 is 16 residues. In DNA form, the CDR3 reads TGTGCCAGCAGCCCAGGGGACCGGGTCTACCAAGAGACCCAGTACTTC. Encoded protein: CASSPGDRVYQETQYF.

This clone was found a few times. J is TRBJ2-7 and V is TRBV10-1, with D tentatively TRBD1 (6 bases). This CDR3 is built from 14 residues. The V end was cut by 2 bases, the J end by 0 bases, with 8 bases between. CDR1 WNHNN and CDR2 SYGVQD come from the germline V gene (reference sequence). Here the CDR3 reads CASSEGDNSYEQYF. The DNA for the CDR3 is TGCGCCAGCAGTGAGGGGGACAACTCCTACGAGCAGTACTTC.

This clone was detected only a few times. The gene calls are TRBV28 and TRBJ1-3; D gene ambiguous. Trimming pared 6 bases from V and 1 base from J, leaving 4 bases between. In germline, CDR1 is MDHEN, CDR2 SYDVKM. This CDR3 is 12 amino acids long. The CDR3: CASRSSGNTIYF. The CDR3 coding sequence is TGTGCCAGCAGGTCTTCTGGAAACACCATATATTTT.

In DNA form, the CDR3 reads TGTGCCAGTAGTACCCAATACGGGGGCTACACCTTC. It encodes CASSTQYGGYTF. V gene TRBV19 combines with J gene TRBJ1-2; no clear D gene. Germline V gene sequence: CDR1 LNHDA, CDR2 SQIVND (reference sequence). The V and J ends lost 4 bases and 8 bases respectively, with 11 bases between them. This CDR3 region has 12 residues.